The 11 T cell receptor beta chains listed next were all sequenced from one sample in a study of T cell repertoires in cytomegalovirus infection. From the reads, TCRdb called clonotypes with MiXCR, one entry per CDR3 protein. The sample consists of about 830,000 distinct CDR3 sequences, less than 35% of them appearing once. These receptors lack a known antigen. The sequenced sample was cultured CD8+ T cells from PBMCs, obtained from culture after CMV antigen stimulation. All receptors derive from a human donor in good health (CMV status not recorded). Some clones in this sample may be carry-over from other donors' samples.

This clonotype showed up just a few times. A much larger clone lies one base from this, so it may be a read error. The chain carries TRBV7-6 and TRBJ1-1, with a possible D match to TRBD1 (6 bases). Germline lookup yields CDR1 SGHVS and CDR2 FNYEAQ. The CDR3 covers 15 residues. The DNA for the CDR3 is TGTGCCAACAGCTTCGAATTACAGGGTTGGACTGAAGCTTTCTTT. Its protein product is CANSFELQGWTEAFF.

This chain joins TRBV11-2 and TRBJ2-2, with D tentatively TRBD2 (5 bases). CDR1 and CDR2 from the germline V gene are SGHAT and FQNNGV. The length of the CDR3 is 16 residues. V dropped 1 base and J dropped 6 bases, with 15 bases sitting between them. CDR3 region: CASSLVANRGSGELFF. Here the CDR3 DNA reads TGTGCCAGCAGCTTAGTGGCGAACAGAGGGTCCGGGGAGCTGTTTTTT.

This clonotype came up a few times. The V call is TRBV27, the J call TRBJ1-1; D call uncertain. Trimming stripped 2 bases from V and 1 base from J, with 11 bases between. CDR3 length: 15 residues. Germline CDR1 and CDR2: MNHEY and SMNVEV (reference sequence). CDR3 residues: CASSLGGGTNTEAFF. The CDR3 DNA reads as TGTGCCAGCAGTTTAGGAGGTGGAACGAACACTGAAGCTTTCTTT.

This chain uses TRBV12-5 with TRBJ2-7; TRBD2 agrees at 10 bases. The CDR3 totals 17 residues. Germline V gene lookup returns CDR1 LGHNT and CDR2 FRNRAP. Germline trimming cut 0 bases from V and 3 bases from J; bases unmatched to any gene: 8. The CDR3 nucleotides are TGTGCTAGTGGTTTGGTGACCGGACTAGCGGAACTCTACGAGCAGTACGTC. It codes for CASGLVTGLAELYEQYV.

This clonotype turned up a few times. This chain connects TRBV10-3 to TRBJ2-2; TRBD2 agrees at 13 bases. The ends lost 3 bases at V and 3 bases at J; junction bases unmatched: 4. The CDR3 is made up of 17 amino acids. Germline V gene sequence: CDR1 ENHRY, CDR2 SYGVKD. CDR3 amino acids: CAISELAGGPDTGELFF. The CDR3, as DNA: TGTGCCATCAGTGAACTAGCGGGGGGGCCGGACACCGGGGAGCTGTTTTTT.

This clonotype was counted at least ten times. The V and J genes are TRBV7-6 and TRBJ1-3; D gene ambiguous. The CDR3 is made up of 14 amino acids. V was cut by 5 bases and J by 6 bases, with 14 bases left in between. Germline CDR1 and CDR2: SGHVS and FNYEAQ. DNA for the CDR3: TGTGCCAGCAGCCAAAGACTCGGAATAAACACCATATATTTT. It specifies CASSQRLGINTIYF.

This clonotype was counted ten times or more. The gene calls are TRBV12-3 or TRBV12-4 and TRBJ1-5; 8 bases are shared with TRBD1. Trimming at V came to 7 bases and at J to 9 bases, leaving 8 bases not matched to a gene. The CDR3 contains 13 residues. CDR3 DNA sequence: TGTGCCAGCACCTTGACAGGGGCGCGGCCCCAGCATTTT. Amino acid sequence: CASTLTGARPQHF.

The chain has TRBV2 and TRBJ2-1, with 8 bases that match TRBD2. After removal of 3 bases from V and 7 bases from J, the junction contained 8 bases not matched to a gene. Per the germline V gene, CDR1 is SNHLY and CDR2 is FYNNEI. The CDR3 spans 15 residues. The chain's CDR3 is CASSDPPGGQNEQFF. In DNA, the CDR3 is TGTGCCAGCAGTGACCCACCGGGGGGGCAGAATGAGCAGTTCTTC. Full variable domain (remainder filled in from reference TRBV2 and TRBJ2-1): EPEVTQTPSHQVTQMGQEVILRCVPISNHLYFYWYRQILGQKVEFLVSFYNNEISEKSEIFDDQFSVERPDGSNFTLKIRSTKLEDSAMYFCASSDPPGGQNEQFFGPGTRLTVL.

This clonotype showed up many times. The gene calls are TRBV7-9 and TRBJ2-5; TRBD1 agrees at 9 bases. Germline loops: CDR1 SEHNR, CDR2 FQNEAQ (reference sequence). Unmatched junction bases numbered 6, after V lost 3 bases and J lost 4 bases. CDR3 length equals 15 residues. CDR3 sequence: CASSLRDRVGETQYF. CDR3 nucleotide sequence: TGTGCCAGCAGCTTGCGGGACAGGGTGGGAGAGACCCAGTACTTC.

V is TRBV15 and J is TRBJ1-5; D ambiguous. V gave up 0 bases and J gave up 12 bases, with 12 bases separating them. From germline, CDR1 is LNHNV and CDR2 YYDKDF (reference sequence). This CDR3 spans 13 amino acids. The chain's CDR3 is CATSREGATFQHF. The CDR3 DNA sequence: TGTGCCACCAGCAGAGAGGGTGCCACATTCCAGCATTTT.

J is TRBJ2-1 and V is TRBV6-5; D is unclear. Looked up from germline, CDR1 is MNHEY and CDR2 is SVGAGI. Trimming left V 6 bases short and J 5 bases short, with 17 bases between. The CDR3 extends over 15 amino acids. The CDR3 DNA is TGTGCCAGCAGGCCTTCAGTGGGCCAGAACAATGAGCAGTTCTTC. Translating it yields CASRPSVGQNNEQFF.